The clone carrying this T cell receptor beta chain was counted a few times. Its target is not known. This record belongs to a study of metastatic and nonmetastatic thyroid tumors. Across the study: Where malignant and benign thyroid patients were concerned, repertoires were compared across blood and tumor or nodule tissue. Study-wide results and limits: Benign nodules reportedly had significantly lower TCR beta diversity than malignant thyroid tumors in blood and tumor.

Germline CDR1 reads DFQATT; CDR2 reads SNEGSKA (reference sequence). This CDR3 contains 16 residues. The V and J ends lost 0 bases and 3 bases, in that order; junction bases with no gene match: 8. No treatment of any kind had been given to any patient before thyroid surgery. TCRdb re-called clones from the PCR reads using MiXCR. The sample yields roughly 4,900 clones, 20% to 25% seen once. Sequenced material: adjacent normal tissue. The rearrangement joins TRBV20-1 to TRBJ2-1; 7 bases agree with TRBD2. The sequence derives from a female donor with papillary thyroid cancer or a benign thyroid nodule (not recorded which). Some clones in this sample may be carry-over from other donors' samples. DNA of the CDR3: TGCAGTGCTAGAGATGTTGACCGGACTAGCTACAATGAGCAGTTCTTC. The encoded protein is CSARDVDRTSYNEQFF.